This T cell receptor beta chain was documented in a study of Graves' ophthalmopathy and Graves' hyperthyroidism. CDR1 is MNHEY and CDR2 is SVGAGI in the germline V gene. There are 13 residues in the CDR3. V was clipped by 3 bases and J by 12 bases, with 17 bases between them. About this clonotype: Its target is unknown.

Amplifying from RNA transcripts, the study obtained TCR beta CDR3 regions. The workflow started with a first-round RT-PCR run with HTBI primers and then moved on to a second-round multiplex PCR. TCRdb called the multiplex PCR reads again in MiXCR, with one record for every CDR3 protein. This sample has almost 750,000 distinct CDR3 sequences, with about 44% found just once. The diagnostic workup employed clinical symptoms, serum thyroxine, TRAb, thyroid ultrasound and orbital computed tomography. The PBMCs used were ones drawn from 9.5 to 10 ml of fresh peripheral blood. Findings and limits, study-wide: Also, most clonotypes expanded in the thyroid above 0.001 frequency appeared in blood.

Sequences were obtained from peripheral blood. This sequence originates from an adult man with Graves' ophthalmopathy. This chain uses TRBV6-5 with TRBJ1-1; D is uncertain. CDR3 sequence: CASSYVLEGLTFF. Written as DNA, the CDR3 is TGTGCCAGCAGTTATGTGCTGGAGGGTTTGACTTTCTTT.